This T cell receptor beta chain emerged from a study of blood T cell repertoires in COVID-19 (TCRdb year 2020). Looking at the study overall: Samples covering the acute and convalescent phases of COVID-19 were provided by collaborators in the United States, Italy and Spain. The material from the prospective study consisted of cDNA or gDNA derived from T cells, B-cell-depleted T cells, or PBMCs. Subjects who had been exposed to COVID-19, were actively infected with it, or had recovered from it provided the deeply sampled blood TCRbeta repertoires that made up the dataset. The repertoires were released in a freely available public database intended as a resource for research on the immune response to SARS-CoV-2. The samples were drawn from the first 160 participants of the ongoing ImmuneRACE study and from 950 to 1,500 subjects provided by 6 global collaborators. A de-identified subject ID, COVID-19 status, age in years and sex were almost always included in the sample metadata. HLA class I and class II types, where available, came from metadata supplied by the sample provider rather than from assay-based typing. The research as a whole found: How much clinical and demographic metadata was included differed by source and by participant, and the metadata was provided uncurated.

Remarks on this clone: This receptor's antigen is unknown. No per-base quality is available; no much larger clone lies one base away.

TCRbeta CDR3 regions were amplified from genomic DNA by means of the immunoSEQ Assay, a bias-controlled multiplex PCR. Under the source paper's analysis protocol: Nucleated cell counts per sample were estimated from amplification of reference gene primers within the assay. Sequence reads were collapsed and filtered to measure the absolute abundance of every unique TCRbeta CDR3 rearrangement. For each sample, productive Simpson clonality was calculated as the square root of Simpson's diversity index over productive rearrangements. Drawn from immuneACCESS, this table holds only the in-frame rearrangements with V and J called that TCRdb kept. Clones are partly lost; checked studies trace under half to an unresolved V gene and leave the rest unexplained. The V and J calls and clone size are taken from that table; D and trimming were inferred from the DNA. This sample has about 110,000 clones in its table, and approximately 80% of those were observed once. The ten largest clonotypes hold 14% of the sample.

At the junction V is shortened by 6 bases and J by 1 base; bases outside the gene matches: 12. Taken from the germline V gene, the CDR1 and CDR2 loops are SGHTA and FQGTGA. The cysteine opens and the phenylalanine closes a CDR3 of 17 amino acids. Solely the CDR3 DNA is kept, with 51 bases framed from the first base. Whole blood was collected in K2EDTA tubes by collaborating institutions according to the institutions' own protocols. For TCRbeta analysis, collaborator samples were shipped as frozen whole blood, as isolated PBMCs, or as DNA extracted from either sample type. Recombination connected TRBV7-3 to TRBJ2-3; 8 nucleotides in the junction match TRBD2. Source material: peripheral blood. The clonotype comes from a woman aged 60 to 75 with acute or convalescent COVID-19. The base sequence is TGTGCCAGCAGACGAGCTCTAGCGGGCCACCGCACAGATACGCAGTATTTT. It specifies CASRRALAGHRTDTQYF.